This T cell receptor beta chain was recovered during a study of blood T cell repertoires in COVID-19. V shed 2 bases, J shed 7 bases, and the junction held 3 bases outside the gene matches. The CDR3 runs 16 residues. Germline V lookup: CDR1 SGHRS, CDR2 YFSETQ. Participants reported their clinical history, and cohort assignment relied on those reports. Repertoires were generated with immunoSEQ multiplex PCR, while TCRdb's copy carries only in-frame clones and drops some. The table records about 500,000 clones, about 90% of them present only once. Sequencing was carried out using PBMCs or T cells enriched from blood (not recorded which). This TCR was sampled from a woman aged 18-35 years who had recovered from COVID-19. The V call is TRBV5-1, the J call TRBJ2-1; TRBD2 aligns across 16 bases. The CDR3 DNA follows: TGCGCCAGCAGCTTACCGGGACTAGCGGGGGGGAATGAGCAGTTCTTC. The encoded protein is CASSLPGLAGGNEQFF.